This T cell receptor beta chain comes out of a study of T cells after posttransplantation cyclophosphamide (dated by TCRdb to the mid-2010s). Study-wide context: The study tracked T cell repertoire reconstitution by TRB sequencing after myeloablative bone marrow transplantation using posttransplantation cyclophosphamide as GVHD prophylaxis. Antigen receptor sequencing covered samples from roughly 35 PTCy-treated patients and some 15 of their related bone marrow donors. Blood from every one of the 30 to 40 PTCy patients who had 1-year posttransplant specimens underwent TRB sequencing. TRB sequencing was also done on up to about 3 additional blood samples from 2 to 5.2 years after transplant in 3 patients, and on pretransplant blood from several patients. Because TRA and TRB clonality were tightly correlated in 9 samples, subsequent TCR analyses were focused on TRB only. Public TRB sequences were queried against a database of over 3,500 sequences associated with responses to pathogens, tumor antigens, self-antigens and alloantigens. Broad study findings and their caveats: Donor-recipient similarity was low at 1-2 months but increased during the first year, and donor CD8+ memory clones often dominated later blood repertoires. The TRB repertoires of T cells infiltrating skin or the GI tract showed only limited overlap with the TRB repertoires found in blood. Across under 50 patients, recipient CMV seropositivity and CMV reactivation were highly associated with TRB clonality; PTCy diversity was similar to CNI/methotrexate controls.

TRB sequencing was run on genomic DNA with either the immunoSEQ assay at survey resolution or the hsTCRB kit. The paper's data handling went like this. Initial read processing used immunoSEQ software, and repertoire analyses used the LymphoSeq R package. Clonality was calculated as 1 minus normalized Shannon entropy, and the Gini coefficient was also calculated for each TRB dataset. To infer phenotypes in unsorted samples, TRB sequences from sorted subsets of the recipient or donor were mapped onto unsorted samples from the same recipient. The clones in this table, taken by TCRdb from immuneACCESS, are in-frame only. Not every clone is retained; where verified, under half of the shortfall comes from an unresolved V gene, and the cause of the rest is unknown. The V and J calls and the clone size are those of that table, but D and trimming were determined from the DNA. Here the sample has fewer than 3,500 clones; around three quarters occur a single time. Together, the top ten hold around a fifth of the sample.

Peripheral blood samples were provided by related bone marrow donors on the day of marrow donation. Peripheral blood and bone marrow mononuclear cells were isolated by Ficoll-Hypaque density centrifugation and cryopreserved. CD4+ and CD8+ T cells, including naive and memory subsets, were sorted by FACS on a FACSAria II. A distance of 13 bases separates the germline ends of V and J, which lose 3 bases and 8 bases respectively. Looking up the germline V gene (reference sequence) yields CDR1 MNHEY and CDR2 SMNVEV. CDR3 length: 13 amino acids, cysteine to phenylalanine. Solely the CDR3 DNA is kept, with 39 bases framed from the first base. For this clone: The antigen it recognizes is unknown. No base quality values were provided; no much bigger clone lies one nucleotide off.

The TCR sequence derives from a woman aged 55-69 years in good health, CMV-negative, and a related stem cell transplant donor. The sequence links TRBV27 to TRBJ1-2, and possibly TRBD1, on 5 matching bases. The sample taken for sequencing was memory CD8+ T cells sorted from blood. Here is the DNA: TGTGCCAGCAGTTTCGGGGGTACGGGAGGCTACACCTTC. This yields the protein CASSFGGTGGYTF.